The 29 T cell receptor beta chains given below trace back to one sample, sequenced in a study of T-cell memory formation after mild COVID-19. TCRdb fed the 5' RACE reads into MiXCR, producing one record per CDR3 protein. The sample contains approximately 89,000 distinct CDR3 sequences, about 13% of which appear only once. The sequenced sample consisted of PBMCs or a T cell subset sorted from them (not recorded which). Every receptor here comes from a man younger than 35 who had mild COVID-19 (a few samples of this study predate the infection). Cell type and time point are not known.

This clonotype has just a few counts. V is TRBV20-1 and J is TRBJ2-5; D might be TRBD1 (5 bases). CDR1 is DFQATT and CDR2 is SNEGSKA in the germline V gene (reference sequence). The CDR3 sequence is 12 residues long. V shed 6 bases and J shed 2 bases, with 10 bases lying between them. CDR3 DNA sequence: TGCAGTGCACTCCAGGGTCAAGAGACCCAGTACTTC. Translated: CSALQGQETQYF.

This chain connects TRBV2 to TRBJ2-2; D not resolved. V was trimmed by 5 bases and J by 6 bases, leaving 7 bases between them. CDR3 size: 12 residues. Looked up from germline, CDR1 is SNHLY and CDR2 is FYNNEI. CDR3 region: CASSTVAGELFF. CDR3 DNA: TGTGCCAGCAGTACTGTAGCCGGGGAGCTGTTTTTT.

V and J are TRBV4-1 and TRBJ1-1; D might be TRBD1 (6 bases). The CDR3 runs 19 residues. Per the germline V gene, CDR1 is MGHRA and CDR2 is YSYEKL. V was trimmed by 2 bases and J by 2 bases, leaving 24 bases between them. The DNA for the CDR3 is TGCGCCAGCAGCCAAACCGTTGTTGGACAGACTAAATCTAACACTGAAGCTTTCTTT. As protein: CASSQTVVGQTKSNTEAFF.

The chain carries TRBV6-5 and TRBJ1-1, with D possibly being TRBD1 (5 bases). V lost 6 bases, J lost 4 bases, and 15 bases lay in between. Per germline, CDR1 MNHEY and CDR2 SVGAGI. This CDR3 comprises 14 residues. CDR3 nucleotides: TGTGCCAGCAGGATGCGGGGGGGGAGCACTGAAGCTTTCTTT. Translation gives CASRMRGGSTEAFF.

This chain joins TRBV20-1 and TRBJ2-3, with D unresolved. Per germline, CDR1 DFQATT and CDR2 SNEGSKA (reference sequence). Trimming shortened V by 5 bases and J by 6 bases, and 9 bases separated the two germline ends. This CDR3 has 11 amino acids. CDR3 nucleotides: TGCAGTGCTCCCCCACACGATACGCAGTATTTT. This codes for CSAPPHDTQYF.

This rearrangement joins TRBV4-1 to TRBJ2-3; no definite D call. V dropped 5 bases and J dropped 5 bases, with 5 bases sitting between them. This CDR3 has 11 amino acids. Germline V gives CDR1 MGHRA, CDR2 YSYEKL. CDR3 DNA: TGCGCCAGCAGCGCTAGAGATACGCAGTATTTT. This encodes CASSARDTQYF.

This clonotype has more than one count but fewer than ten. The V and J genes are TRBV15 and TRBJ2-7; D possibly corresponds to TRBD2 (6 bases). Trimming left V 5 bases short and J 4 bases short, with 12 bases between. This CDR3 is 13 amino acids long. The germline gives CDR1 LNHNV, CDR2 YYDKDF (reference sequence). The CDR3 bases are TGTGCCACCAGCGGAGGGGTGGGTTACGAGCAGTACGTC. This sequence encodes CATSGGVGYEQYV.

This clonotype was counted at least ten times. The rearrangement joins TRBV20-1 to TRBJ2-5; 12 positions match TRBD2. The V gene end was trimmed by 0 bases and the J gene end by 5 bases; junction bases not matched to a gene: 13. The V gene's germline CDR1 is DFQATT and CDR2 SNEGSKA (reference sequence). The CDR3 runs 18 residues. The CDR3 loop is CSARDLTRTSGDLETQYF. The CDR3 DNA follows: TGCAGTGCTAGAGATTTAACGAGGACTAGCGGGGATCTTGAGACCCAGTACTTC.

This clonotype occurred a few times. The genes are TRBV21-1 and TRBJ2-3; the table gives TRBD1 as D, unverified against the DNA. TRBV21-1 is a pseudogene. CDR3 length: 17 residues. CDR3 sequence (DNA): TGTGCCAGCAGCAAAGCGTTGACAGCACTAAGCACAGATACGCAGTATTTT. It translates to CASSKALTALSTDTQYF.

This clonotype was picked up one time. The V gene is TRBV5-6, the J gene TRBJ2-5; 9 bases are shared with TRBD2. Germline-derived CDR1 and CDR2 are SGHDT and YYEEEE. V lost 0 bases to trimming and J lost 5 bases; unmatched junction nucleotides: 14. The CDR3 has 18 residues. The CDR3 here is CASSLEGLASGVGETQYF. The CDR3 nucleotides read TGTGCCAGCAGCTTGGAAGGTTTGGCTAGCGGGGTTGGGGAGACCCAGTACTTC.

There are a few counts of this clonotype. The chain's CDR3 is CASSRDRDRYTF. The CDR3 coding sequence is TGCGCCAGCAGCCGGGACAGGGATCGCTACACCTTC. V usage is TRBV4-1 and J usage is TRBJ1-2, with 9 nucleotides matching TRBD1. Germline V CDR1 and CDR2: MGHRA, YSYEKL. Germline trimming cut 4 bases from V and 9 bases from J; bases unmatched to any gene: 3. CDR3 length: 12 amino acids.

This clonotype has a handful of counts. The rearrangement uses TRBV4-1 and TRBJ2-7; D is ambiguous. CDR3 length: 13 residues. Trimming left V 2 bases short and J 1 base short, with 6 bases between. The germline CDR1 and CDR2 sequences are MGHRA and YSYEKL. In DNA form, the CDR3 reads TGCGCCAGCAGCCAAATAGGTTCCTACGAGCAGTACTTC. Translation: CASSQIGSYEQYF.

This clonotype turned up a few times. The chain has TRBV7-2 and TRBJ1-6; a possible D gene is TRBD1 (6 bases). Trimming left V 5 bases short and J 4 bases short, with 18 bases between. The germline V gene has CDR1 SGHTA and CDR2 FQGNSA. The CDR3 covers 17 residues. The CDR3 sequence: CASSPYRRGGYNSPLHF. The DNA for the CDR3 is TGTGCCAGCAGCCCTTACCGAAGGGGGGGGTATAATTCACCCCTCCACTTT.

The V call is TRBV11-2, the J call TRBJ2-3; D might be TRBD1 (6 bases). This CDR3 has 14 amino acids. With 1 base removed from V and 3 bases from J, the gap between germline ends came to 8 bases. CDR1 and CDR2 (germline): SGHAT, FQNNGV. DNA for the CDR3: TGTGCCAGCAGCTTAGGCAGGGGAACAGATACGCAGTATTTT. Its protein is CASSLGRGTDTQYF.

This sequence joins TRBV7-9 and TRBJ2-5; D uncertain. Germline V gives CDR1 SEHNR, CDR2 FQNEAQ (reference sequence). V gave up 5 bases and J gave up 5 bases, with 12 bases separating them. CDR3 length equals 13 residues. CDR3 bases: TGTGCCAGCAGCCCAAGCCTTCGGGAGACCCAGTACTTC. Its protein is CASSPSLRETQYF.

CDR3 loop: CASTTRRDTPYEQYV. For the CDR3, the DNA is TGTGCCAGCACCACGAGGAGGGACACCCCCTACGAGCAGTACGTC. The chain couples TRBV6-2 or TRBV6-3 to TRBJ2-7; D is perhaps TRBD1 or TRBD2 (6 bases each). Looked up from germline, CDR1 is MNHEY and CDR2 is SVGEGT. The CDR3 is made up of 15 amino acids. V lost 7 bases and J lost 2, with 18 bases in between.

This clonotype has only a few counts. V gene TRBV4-1 combines with J gene TRBJ2-2; D perhaps matches TRBD1 (5 bases). The germline V and J ends were trimmed by 0 bases and 4 bases, with 9 bases remaining between them. The CDR3 runs to 15 residues. Per germline, CDR1 MGHRA and CDR2 YSYEKL. The CDR3 DNA is TGCGCCAGCAGCCAAGAGTGGGGCTCCACCGGGGAGCTGTTTTTT. It encodes CASSQEWGSTGELFF.

The CDR3 bases are TGTGCCAGCAGGTACCGGGTTGAGCAGTTCTTC. Its protein product is CASRYRVEQFF. The J gene is TRBJ2-1, the V gene TRBV21-1; the DNA was not compared with TRBD1, the D call given in the table. TRBV21-1 is a listed pseudogene. This CDR3 contains 11 residues.

The gene calls are TRBV5-5 and TRBJ2-2; D is perhaps TRBD2 (5 bases). Trimming took off 2 bases at V and 4 bases at J, with 15 bases between the two ends. Germline V gene sequence: CDR1 SGHKS, CDR2 YYEKEE (reference sequence). CDR3 length: 16 residues. The CDR3 here is CASSFSGRESTGELFF. The CDR3 DNA reads as TGTGCCAGCAGCTTCTCGGGAAGGGAGTCCACCGGGGAGCTGTTTTTT.

This clonotype has a handful of counts. This chain connects TRBV7-9 to TRBJ2-1; D possibly uses TRBD1 or TRBD2 (6 bases each). Germline CDR1 SEHNR, CDR2 FQNEAQ (reference sequence). Between the trimmed V and J ends, which lost 10 bases and 9 bases, there was a span of 22 bases. The length of the CDR3 is 14 residues. The CDR3 DNA reads as TGTGCCACCAAAGATCGGGACGGGGGCGTTGAGCAGTTCTTC. Protein sequence: CATKDRDGGVEQFF.

The chain couples TRBV6-6 to TRBJ2-3; D perhaps matches TRBD1 (5 bases). Germline CDR1 reads MNHNY; CDR2 reads SVGAGI (reference sequence). The CDR3 is made up of 11 amino acids. With 5 bases removed from V and 9 bases from J, the gap between germline ends came to 9 bases. CDR3 sequence: CASSEWGTQYF. The CDR3 DNA reads TGTGCCAGCAGTGAATGGGGCACGCAGTATTTT.

This chain connects TRBV7-8 to TRBJ2-5; D call uncertain. Trimming stripped 5 bases from V and 1 base from J, with 8 bases between. The CDR3 is 13 amino acids. In germline, CDR1 is SGHVS, CDR2 FQNEAQ. The CDR3 spells CASSPPVQETQYF. CDR3 DNA: TGTGCCAGCAGCCCGCCCGTCCAAGAGACCCAGTACTTC.

V gene TRBV5-1 combines with J gene TRBJ1-3; D is uncertain. This CDR3 is built from 15 residues. V shed 4 bases and J shed 1 base, with 12 bases lying between them. Germline V gene lookup returns CDR1 SGHRS and CDR2 YFSETQ. CDR3 loop: CASSAGSSSGNTIYF. Here the CDR3 DNA reads TGCGCCAGCAGCGCCGGGTCCTCGTCTGGAAACACCATATATTTT.

This sequence joins TRBV7-9 and TRBJ2-1, with D tentatively TRBD2 (6 bases). The V and J ends lost 1 base and 4 bases respectively, with 11 bases between them. In germline, CDR1 is SEHNR, CDR2 FQNEAQ (reference sequence). There are 15 residues in the CDR3. The CDR3 sequence: CASSLVGGEYNEQFF. The DNA of the CDR3 is TGTGCCAGCAGCTTAGTCGGGGGAGAATACAATGAGCAGTTCTTC.

The genes are TRBV28 and TRBJ2-1; TRBD2 agrees at 12 bases. V shed 6 bases and J 7 bases; nucleotides not matched to a gene: 4. Germline CDR1 reads MDHEN; CDR2 reads SYDVKM. This CDR3 spans 14 amino acids. This CDR3 reads CASRRGLAGNEQFF. CDR3 nucleotide sequence: TGTGCCAGCAGGCGCGGACTAGCGGGGAATGAGCAGTTCTTC.

This clonotype showed up many times. This rearrangement joins TRBV6-2 or TRBV6-3 to TRBJ2-7, with a weak D call TRBD1 (6 bases). From germline, CDR1 is MNHEY and CDR2 SVGEGT. The V end was cut by 5 bases, the J end by 5 bases, with 19 bases between. The CDR3 sequence is 15 residues long. CDR3 DNA sequence: TGTGCCAGCAGTCCGGTTGCAGGGGCTCATGACGAGCAGTACGTC. Amino acid sequence: CASSPVAGAHDEQYV.

The rearrangement links TRBV7-9 to TRBJ1-2; D gene unclear. Trimming left V 7 bases short and J 7 bases short, with 16 bases between. Germline V gives CDR1 SEHNR, CDR2 FQNEAQ (reference sequence). The CDR3 is made up of 13 amino acids. This CDR3 is CASIPGSSGGYTF. In nucleotides, the CDR3 is TGTGCCAGCATCCCTGGGTCGTCCGGTGGCTACACCTTC.

J is TRBJ2-1 and V is TRBV5-6, with TRBD1 matching 8 bases. The CDR3 loop spans 15 amino acids. After removal of 3 bases from V and 3 bases from J, the junction contained 5 bases not matched to a gene. The germline CDR1 and CDR2 sequences are SGHDT and YYEEEE. This CDR3 reads CASSSRDRFYNEQFF. DNA of the CDR3: TGTGCCAGCAGCTCCCGGGACAGGTTCTACAATGAGCAGTTCTTC.

By its share, this clonotype is medium-sized (0.01 to 0.1%). This sequence joins TRBV10-3 and TRBJ2-2; 7 bases fit TRBD1. The V and J ends lost 0 bases and 5 bases, in that order; junction bases with no gene match: 3. The V gene's germline CDR1 is ENHRY and CDR2 SYGVKD. The CDR3 contains 15 residues. In DNA form, the CDR3 reads TGTGCCATCAGTGAGTCCCAACAGGGGACCGGGGAGCTGTTTTTT. Translating gives CAISESQQGTGELFF.